Sequencing of this T cell receptor beta chain was carried out in a study of shared T cell receptors in the human thymus. The CDR3 loop spans 19 amino acids. Germline V CDR1 and CDR2: MGHRA, YSYEKL. V shed 1 base and J 0 bases; nucleotides not matched to a gene: 15. The protocol was immunoSEQ multiplex PCR, while the TCRdb copy is restricted to in-frame clones and leaves out a portion. The sample includes approximately 760,000 clones, approximately 85% of them seen just once. This clone came up a few times. These sequences were also reported in another study, on human thymus T cells. That work states: V and J gene usage appeared biased in thymic and blood repertoires. There were highly overlapping thymic repertoires among unrelated individuals, as related research reported.

The chain uses TRBV4-1 and TRBJ2-7, with 7 bases matching TRBD2. The sample consisted of thymocytes. The origin of this receptor is a girl in the first two years of life with a congenital heart defect. CDR3 in amino acids: CASSQVWRGSGDLSYEQYF. CDR3 DNA sequence: TGCGCCAGCAGCCAAGTTTGGCGAGGAAGCGGGGACCTCTCCTACGAGCAGTACTTC.